Reported below is one T cell receptor beta chain. What it binds is unknown. These data originate in a study of OX40 agonist ivuxolimab in advanced cancers. Study in general: Ivuxolimab was administered intravenously to patients at 0.01 to 10 mg/kg every 2 weeks. Study-wide results and caveats: Partly responding patients at 0.1-3.0 mg/kg showed some of the smallest clonal expansion. CD4+ and CD8+ T cells in blood underwent clonal expansion by week 6 at 0.1 to 3.0 mg/kg.

J gave up 8 bases and V 0 bases, and 11 bases lay outside the gene matches. The CDR3 runs 16 residues. Germline CDR1 reads SGHRS; CDR2 reads YFSETQ. This table comes from immunoSEQ multiplex PCR, and its TCRdb copy is limited to in-frame clones, with some not included. Of fewer than 40,000 clones in the sample, about 80% were seen once. V gene TRBV5-1 combines with J gene TRBJ1-5; 7 bases fit TRBD1. This receptor was taken from an adult with an advanced solid tumor such as melanoma, head and neck, liver or kidney cancer. The starting material was CD4+ or CD8+ T cells sorted from blood, obtained in a trial of the OX40 agonist ivuxolimab. The CDR3 region is CASSLGSSGGKEPQHF. CDR3 bases: TGCGCCAGCAGCTTGGGTTCATCAGGGGGTAAAGAGCCCCAGCATTTT.